The clone carrying this T cell receptor beta chain was found once. The CDR3 sequence is 15 residues long. In germline, CDR1 is SGHDN, CDR2 FVKESK. V dropped 2 bases and J dropped 6 bases, with 14 bases sitting between them. The sample is drawn from a study of blood T cell repertoires in COVID-19. The repertoire was sequenced with immunoSEQ multiplex PCR; TCRdb's copy has only in-frame clones and lacks some. The sample has 140,000 to 150,000 clones; over 65% are singletons. The V and J genes are TRBV14 and TRBJ1-5, with no clear D. This clonotype was sampled from a woman in her fifties or sixties who had recovered from COVID-19. The sample taken for sequencing was PBMCs or T cells enriched from blood (not recorded which). CDR3 in amino acids: CASSQRRGGSQPQHF. DNA of the CDR3: TGTGCCAGCAGCCAAAGACGGGGAGGGAGTCAGCCCCAGCATTTT. The complete variable domain, with remaining parts taken from reference TRBV14 and TRBJ1-5, reads EAGVTQFPSHSVIEKGQTVTLRCDPISGHDNLYWYRRVMGKEIKFLLHFVKESKQDESGMPNNRFLAERTGGTYSTLKVQPAELEDSGVYFCASSQRRGGSQPQHFGDGTRLSIL.